This T cell receptor beta chain derives from a study of PD-1 blockade in classical Hodgkin lymphoma. Across the study: Patients were infused with nivolumab 3 mg/kg every 2 weeks.

There was relapse after autologous stem cell transplantation in every patient, and there was variation in brentuximab vedotin exposure. Complete response, partial response or progressive disease constituted the best responses recorded. Comments on this clone: Its antigen is not known.

Study-wide results and caveats: A reduction in baseline TCR diversity was reportedly seen in newly diagnosed patients relative to healthy donors. It was CD4+ TCR diversity, not CD8+, that rose significantly by C4D1.

TCRdb's table, derived via immunoSEQ multiplex PCR, lists solely in-frame clones and lacks some. The sample contains tens of thousands of clones, roughly 89% of which appear only once. Germline assignment: CDR1 ENHRY and CDR2 SYGVKD. Trimming stripped 8 bases from V and 0 bases from J, with 8 bases between. The CDR3 loop spans 14 amino acids. This chain joins TRBV10-3 and TRBJ2-6, with D perhaps given as TRBD1 or TRBD2 (5 bases each). The input for sequencing was peripheral blood mononuclear cells (PBMCs), taken before the second cycle of nivolumab. The source is a human donor with classical Hodgkin lymphoma. CDR3: CAIPGTSGANVLTF. The CDR3, as DNA: TGTGCCATCCCCGGGACCTCTGGGGCCAACGTCCTGACTTTC.